The T cell receptor (beta chain) described here comes from a study of blood T cell repertoires in COVID-19. Whole-study context: There were acute and convalescent COVID-19 samples, and they came from the United States, Italy and Spain. T cells, B-cell-depleted T cells, or PBMCs supplied cDNA or gDNA.

This CDR3 contains 17 residues. Per the germline V gene, CDR1 is MDHEN and CDR2 is SYDVKM. Trimming at V came to 5 bases and at J to 2 bases, leaving 12 bases not matched to a gene. In the authors' workflow: It was from reference gene primer amplification that nucleated cell counts were estimated. Assay used: immunoSEQ multiplex PCR; TCRdb lists only in-frame clones, some missing. D and trimming were read from the DNA, whereas the V and J calls and clone size are those reported in that table. Here the sample spans around 250,000 clones, roughly 82% being singletons. The sequenced sample consisted of peripheral blood. The receptor's source is an elderly man with acute or convalescent COVID-19. The chain employs TRBV28 and TRBJ1-3; 7 bases match TRBD1. The CDR3 sequence: CASSPQTGLRAGNTIYF. As DNA, the CDR3 is TGTGCCAGCAGTCCTCAGACAGGGTTGAGAGCTGGAAACACCATATATTTT.